A single sample is the source of the 32 T cell receptor beta chains below, sequenced in a study of T cell repertoires in cytomegalovirus infection. TCRdb used MiXCR to reprocess the reads, holding one entry per CDR3 protein. Seen here are around 100,000 distinct CDR3 sequences, about 25% observed once, and the top ten hold around 42%. Sequencing input: CD8+ T cells from PBMCs. These receptors came from a human donor in good health (CMV status not recorded). Some clones in this sample may be carry-over from other donors' samples.

This clonotype was found once. One end of the junction is discordant with germline, which a read error may explain. The chain employs TRBV11-2 and TRBJ1-1; D might be TRBD1 (6 bases). CDR3 length: 15 amino acids. Germline-derived CDR1 and CDR2 are SGHAT and FQNNGV. The CDR3 sequence is CPSSPTQGQGTEAFF. The CDR3 nucleotides are TGTCCCAGCAGCCCTACTCAGGGGCAGGGCACTGAAGCTTTCTTT.

This clonotype was detected many times. V and J are TRBV7-8 and TRBJ1-5; TRBD1 aligns across 7 bases. CDR3 length equals 15 residues. Germline CDR1 is SGHVS and CDR2 is FQNEAQ. J lost 0 bases, V lost 5 bases, and 4 bases had no gene match. The CDR3 region has the DNA TGTGCCAGCAGCCCTAGGACAGGTAGCAATCAGCCCCAGCATTTT. Translated: CASSPRTGSNQPQHF.

This clonotype was found many times. The V call is TRBV7-9, the J call TRBJ2-7, with 7 bases lining up with TRBD1. This CDR3 is built from 14 residues. The germline V gene has CDR1 SEHNR and CDR2 FQNEAQ (reference sequence). V lost 6 bases and J lost 3; bases outside the gene matches: 8. CDR3 in amino acids: CASRSSGTVYEQYF. In nucleotides, the CDR3 is TGTGCCAGCAGATCCTCCGGGACAGTCTACGAGCAGTACTTC.

DNA of the CDR3: TGTGCCAGCAGCTTAGTGGAGGGGTCCTCCTACGAGCAGTACTTC. It translates to CASSLVEGSSYEQYF. The chain has TRBV7-9 and TRBJ2-7; D perhaps matches TRBD2 (6 bases). The CDR3 spans 15 residues. V shed 1 base and J shed 0 bases, with 10 bases lying between them. Germline values: CDR1 SEHNR, CDR2 FQNEAQ (reference sequence).

This clonotype was counted ten times or more. The chain has TRBV7-2 and TRBJ1-5; D remains ambiguous. The CDR3 contains 14 residues. CDR1 is SGHTA, CDR2 FQGNSA, per germline. Trimming shortened V by 1 base and J by 2 bases, and 6 bases separated the two germline ends. The CDR3 here is CASSLVGGNQPQHF. In nucleotides, the CDR3 is TGTGCCAGCAGCTTAGTTGGGGGCAATCAGCCCCAGCATTTT. Complete variable domain (other parts from reference TRBV7-2 and TRBJ1-5): GAGVSQSPSNKVTEKGKDVELRCDPISGHTALYWYRQSLGQGLEFLIYFQGNSAPDKSGLPSDRFSAERTGGSVSTLTIQRTQQEDSAVYLCASSLVGGNQPQHFGDGTRLSIL.

The chain employs TRBV12-3 or TRBV12-4 and TRBJ1-1; D may be TRBD1 (5 bases). This CDR3 spans 14 amino acids. Trimming stripped 6 bases from V and 2 bases from J, with 13 bases between. CDR3: CASRAGTVNTEAFF. CDR3 DNA sequence: TGTGCCAGCAGGGCCGGGACGGTAAACACTGAAGCTTTCTTT.

The sample holds many counts of this clonotype. The V and J genes are TRBV28 and TRBJ2-7; 7 bases are a match to TRBD2. The trim removed 7 bases at V and 3 bases at J, leaving 12 bases unmatched. The CDR3 consists of 15 residues. Germline CDR1 reads MDHEN; CDR2 reads SYDVKM. This CDR3 is CASNSPVGGDYEQYF. The CDR3 DNA follows: TGTGCCAGCAATTCCCCCGTGGGAGGGGACTACGAGCAGTACTTC.

There are a few counts of this clonotype. V is TRBV11-2 and J is TRBJ2-7, with D unresolved. The CDR3 covers 13 residues. V was cut by 5 bases and J by 4 bases, with 12 bases left in between. The germline V gene has CDR1 SGHAT and CDR2 FQNNGV. The CDR3 coding sequence is TGTGCCAGCAGCCTTCACCAGAGGTACGAGCAGTACTTC. Residues: CASSLHQRYEQYF.

V usage is TRBV5-1 and J usage is TRBJ2-7, with 7 bases lining up with TRBD2. This CDR3 spans 17 amino acids. Germline-derived CDR1 and CDR2 are SGHRS and YFSETQ. Trimming took 4 bases from V and 3 from J; bases not matched to a gene: 16. This chain's CDR3 is CASSTPSAAGRSYEQYF. In nucleotides, the CDR3 is TGCGCCAGCAGCACCCCCAGCGCAGCGGGAAGAAGCTACGAGCAGTACTTC. Filled out from reference TRBV5-1 and TRBJ2-7, the complete variable domain reads KAGVTQTPRYLIKTRGQQVTLSCSPISGHRSVSWYQQTPGQGLQFLFEYFSETQRNKGNFPGRFSGRQFSNSRSEMNVSTLELGDSALYLCASSTPSAAGRSYEQYFGPGTRLTVT.

This clonotype was counted between two and nine times. The rearrangement joins TRBV14 to TRBJ1-1; possibly TRBD1 for D (6 bases). The CDR3 covers 15 residues. V lost 3 bases to trimming and J lost 0 bases, with 11 bases between them. Germline-derived CDR1 and CDR2 are SGHDN and FVKESK. The CDR3 DNA reads as TGTGCCAGCAGCCAGTTCGGACAGTTGAACACTGAAGCTTTCTTT. Encoded protein: CASSQFGQLNTEAFF.

This clonotype occurred many times. The V call is TRBV7-9, the J call TRBJ2-3; TRBD2 matches 12 bases. The CDR3 spans 15 residues. With V trimmed by 6 bases and J by 1 base, 2 bases remained unmatched. Germline V gene lookup returns CDR1 SEHNR and CDR2 FQNEAQ (reference sequence). The CDR3 region is CASRTSGGRTDTQYF. The CDR3 coding sequence is TGTGCCAGCAGGACTAGCGGGGGACGCACAGATACGCAGTATTTT.

The chain uses TRBV4-3 and TRBJ2-1; 7 bases fit TRBD2. Trimming cost V 1 base and J 8 bases; bases outside gene matches: 8. The CDR3 contains 15 residues. CDR1 and CDR2 (germline): LGHNA, YSLEER. CDR3 loop: CASSQGVGGRDEQFF. For the CDR3, the DNA is TGCGCCAGCAGCCAAGGGGTGGGGGGGAGGGATGAGCAGTTCTTC.

The V and J genes are TRBV19 and TRBJ1-1; D is perhaps TRBD1 (5 bases). V lost 3 bases to trimming and J lost 10 bases, with 12 bases between them. The CDR3 is 12 amino acids. Germline V gene sequence: CDR1 LNHDA, CDR2 SQIVND (reference sequence). This chain's CDR3 is CASSIRDGVAFF. CDR3 nucleotides: TGTGCCAGTAGTATTAGGGACGGGGTAGCTTTCTTT.

This clonotype was seen at least ten times. The chain couples TRBV11-2 to TRBJ2-1; 10 bases line up with TRBD2. The V segment lost 3 bases and the J segment 7 bases; nucleotides outside the gene matches: 6. Germline V gives CDR1 SGHAT, CDR2 FQNNGV. The CDR3 covers 15 residues. CDR3 protein: CASSLWSSGSNEQFF. The CDR3 DNA sequence: TGTGCCAGCAGCTTGTGGTCTAGCGGGAGTAATGAGCAGTTCTTC.

This clonotype came up a few times. The rearrangement joins TRBV9 to TRBJ2-7, with a tentative D call TRBD1 (6 bases). The CDR3 spans 14 residues. Per germline, CDR1 SGDLS and CDR2 YYNGEE. The V end lost 3 bases, the J end lost 0 bases, and 10 bases lay between the germline ends. CDR3 sequence (DNA): TGTGCCAGCAGCGAGACGGACAGCTCCTACGAGCAGTACTTC. Its protein is CASSETDSSYEQYF.

In its sample, this clonotype was seen many times. This chain uses TRBV7-3 with TRBJ1-1; 8 bases are a match to TRBD1. V trimming: 3 bases; J trimming: 5 bases; junction bases outside the gene matches: 8. The length of the CDR3 is 15 residues. CDR1 is SGHTA, CDR2 FQGTGA, per germline. CDR3 in amino acids: CASSLGGTGGTEAFF. Written as DNA, the CDR3 is TGTGCCAGCAGCTTGGGAGGGACAGGTGGTACTGAAGCTTTCTTT. The full variable domain, with the rest looked up from reference TRBV7-3 and TRBJ1-1, is GAGVSQTPSNKVTEKGKYVELRCDPISGHTALYWYRQSLGQGPEFLIYFQGTGAADDSGLPNDRFFAVRPEGSVSTLKIQRTERGDSAVYLCASSLGGTGGTEAFFGQGTRLTVV.

This chain connects TRBV7-9 to TRBJ2-3; D is perhaps TRBD1 (6 bases). V lost 1 base and J 2 bases, leaving 19 bases between the germline ends. The V gene's germline CDR1 is SEHNR and CDR2 FQNEAQ (reference sequence). The CDR3 extends over 18 amino acids. The CDR3 reads CASSLDAGVATHTDTQYF. The CDR3 DNA is TGTGCCAGCAGCTTAGATGCAGGGGTAGCTACACACACAGATACGCAGTATTTT.

The V gene is TRBV2, the J gene TRBJ2-7; D is unresolved. Germline-derived CDR1 and CDR2 are SNHLY and FYNNEI. The CDR3 covers 14 residues. The V gene lost 7 bases and the J gene lost 3 bases, with 16 bases spanning the gap. The CDR3 reads CASMPNSRVYEQYF. CDR3 coding DNA: TGTGCCAGCATGCCGAACAGTCGGGTCTACGAGCAGTACTTC.

This sequence joins TRBV7-6 and TRBJ2-7; 7 positions agree with TRBD1. The CDR3 extends over 14 amino acids. Germline V CDR1 and CDR2: SGHVS, FNYEAQ. With V trimmed by 4 bases and J by 3 bases, 6 bases remained unmatched. The DNA for the CDR3 is TGTGCCAGCAGCTCGGCCCAGGGGGACTACGAGCAGTACTTC. Translation gives CASSSAQGDYEQYF.

Only a few counts were recorded for this clonotype. The V call is TRBV4-2, the J call TRBJ1-2; D ambiguous. Trimming cost V 0 bases and J 1 base, with 6 bases left between them. The germline gives CDR1 LGHNA, CDR2 YNFKEQ. The length of the CDR3 is 14 residues. The CDR3 nucleotides read TGTGCCAGCAGCCAAGATAGAATTAACTATGGCTACACCTTC. As protein: CASSQDRINYGYTF.

J is TRBJ2-4 and V is TRBV10-3; the match to TRBD2 covers 14 bases. Trimming at V came to 10 bases and at J to 0 bases, leaving 11 bases not matched to a gene. The CDR3 runs 18 residues. Germline assignment: CDR1 ENHRY and CDR2 SYGVKD. The CDR3 loop reads CATGTSGREGLAKNIQYF. The CDR3 bases are TGTGCCACCGGGACTAGCGGGAGAGAGGGTCTAGCCAAAAACATTCAGTACTTC.

This clonotype has only a few counts. It may be a read error: a sequence one base away is much more abundant. The CDR3 nucleotides read TGTGCCAGCAGCTCAGCCAATGAGCAGTTCTTC. Translated: CASSSANEQFF. V is TRBV7-9 and J is TRBJ2-1; D is uncertain. This CDR3 contains 11 residues. The V gene's germline CDR1 is SEHNR and CDR2 FQNEAQ (reference sequence). The V gene lost 4 bases and the J gene lost 6 bases, with 4 bases spanning the gap. The whole variable domain, remainder taken from reference TRBV7-9 and TRBJ2-1, is DTGVSQNPRHKITKRGQNVTFRCDPISEHNRLYWYRQTLGQGPEFLTYFQNEAQLEKSRLLSDRFSAERPKGSFSTLEIQRTEQGDSAMYLCASSSANEQFFGPGTRLTVL.

The V gene is TRBV11-2, the J gene TRBJ1-5, with 10 positions matching TRBD1. CDR3 length equals 13 residues. Per the germline V gene, CDR1 is SGHAT and CDR2 is FQNNGV. Germline trimming cut 6 bases from V and 7 bases from J; bases unmatched to any gene: 3. The CDR3 nucleotides read TGTGCCAGCAGTAGGACAGGGGGACAGCCCCAGCATTTT. It codes for CASSRTGGQPQHF.

This clonotype came up a few times. The J gene is TRBJ2-1, the V gene TRBV5-1; TRBD1 aligns across 7 bases. Germline loops: CDR1 SGHRS, CDR2 YFSETQ. CDR3 length equals 16 residues. V gave up 4 bases and J gave up 8 bases; unmatched junction bases: 15. The CDR3 nucleotides read TGCGCCAGCAGCCAAGCAACAGGGGCCCTATCCGATGAGCAGTTCTTC. It translates to CASSQATGALSDEQFF.

The sample holds a few counts of this clonotype. This sequence joins TRBV4-3 and TRBJ2-1; the D is unclear. The CDR3 covers 16 residues. Trimming shortened V by 0 bases and J by 4 bases, and 13 bases separated the two germline ends. CDR1 is LGHNA, CDR2 YSLEER, per germline. CDR3 sequence reads: CASSQEDVPVYNEQFF. CDR3 coding DNA: TGCGCCAGCAGCCAAGAGGACGTCCCGGTGTACAATGAGCAGTTCTTC.

This clonotype was picked up a small number of times. The gene calls are TRBV28 and TRBJ1-1; TRBD1 matches 8 bases. Germline values: CDR1 MDHEN, CDR2 SYDVKM. V was clipped by 5 bases and J by 0 bases; unmatched bases: 8. CDR3 length: 16 residues. CDR3 in amino acids: CASSPIWTGLNTEAFF. CDR3 sequence (DNA): TGTGCCAGCAGTCCGATCTGGACAGGGTTGAACACTGAAGCTTTCTTT.

This clonotype showed up many times. The J gene is TRBJ1-1, the V gene TRBV11-3, with D perhaps TRBD1 (6 bases). The CDR3 totals 14 residues. CDR1 SGHNT and CDR2 YENEEA come from the germline V gene. Between the trimmed V and J ends, which lost 8 bases and 5 bases, there was a span of 18 bases. The CDR3 DNA reads TGTGCCAGCGGTCACAGGGCGGGGGGGACTGAAGCTTTCTTT. Translation gives CASGHRAGGTEAFF.

This clonotype was counted at least ten times. The chain links TRBV20-1 to TRBJ2-3; 12 positions match TRBD2. The CDR3 runs to 18 residues. V lost 6 bases and J lost 5; bases outside the gene matches: 18. Germline V gene data show CDR1 as DFQATT and CDR2 as SNEGSKA (reference sequence). CDR3 amino acids: CSARGTSSGRAEIDTQYF. For the CDR3, the DNA is TGCAGTGCGCGAGGCACGTCTAGCGGGAGGGCCGAGATAGATACGCAGTATTTT.

This clonotype turned up a few times. The chain couples TRBV7-6 to TRBJ2-2; 7 bases are shared with TRBD1. The CDR3 covers 16 residues. Germline V gene sequence: CDR1 SGHVS, CDR2 FNYEAQ. The junction had 6 bases not matched to a gene; V was cut back by 1 base and J by 4 bases. CDR3 region: CASSLVGTEVTGELFF. CDR3 DNA: TGTGCCAGCAGCTTAGTTGGGACAGAGGTCACCGGGGAGCTGTTTTTT.

A few counts support this clonotype. The J gene is TRBJ1-5, the V gene TRBV28, with D perhaps matching TRBD1 (5 bases). The germline V and J ends were trimmed by 3 bases and 4 bases, with 22 bases remaining between them. In germline, CDR1 is MDHEN, CDR2 SYDVKM. CDR3 size: 18 residues. CDR3 residues: CASSFKFSVTEINQPQHF. CDR3 in DNA: TGTGCCAGCAGTTTTAAGTTCAGTGTGACAGAAATTAATCAGCCCCAGCATTTT.

The table lists this clonotype with a few counts. The chain uses TRBV7-6 and TRBJ2-1, with TRBD2 matching over 9 bases. Germline values: CDR1 SGHVS, CDR2 FNYEAQ. This CDR3 is built from 16 residues. Unmatched junction bases numbered 7, after V lost 0 bases and J lost 7 bases. The CDR3 spells CASSLAFGTSRNEQFF. As DNA, the CDR3 is TGTGCCAGCAGCTTAGCGTTTGGGACTAGCAGGAATGAGCAGTTCTTC.

This sequence joins TRBV4-3 and TRBJ2-1; TRBD2 matches 7 bases. CDR3 length: 17 amino acids. V shed 0 bases, J shed 0 bases, and the junction held 5 bases outside the gene matches. Per the germline V gene, CDR1 is LGHNA and CDR2 is YSLEER. DNA for the CDR3: TGCGCCAGCAGCCAAGATCCCACGGGGGGCTCCTACAATGAGCAGTTCTTC. Its protein product is CASSQDPTGGSYNEQFF.